This T cell receptor beta chain originates from a study of control samples from healthy donors and cancer patients. Repertoires were generated with immunoSEQ multiplex PCR, while TCRdb's copy carries only in-frame clones and drops some. This table has tens of thousands of clones, more than 70% appearing once. The sequence came from a woman in her sixties with lung cancer. Sequencing was carried out using PBMCs.

As DNA, the CDR3 is TGTGCCAGCAGCTTTGATAGCATGAACACTGAAGCTTTCTTT. Amino acids: CASSFDSMNTEAFF. This sequence joins TRBV7-2 and TRBJ1-1, with D hard to call. V lost 3 bases to trimming and J lost 0 bases, with 8 bases between them. Germline CDR1 is SGHTA and CDR2 is FQGNSA. The CDR3 spans 14 residues.